Listed below are T cell receptor beta chains from one sample, sequenced in a study of CD8 T cells in Susac syndrome. TCRdb reprocessed the immunoSEQ multiplex PCR reads via MiXCR and lists one record per CDR3 protein. Of about 60,000 distinct CDR3 sequences in the sample, roughly nine tenths were seen once. The sequenced material came from CD8+ T cells from PBMCs. The receptor set was obtained from a human donor in good health. Both conserved end residues are part of each CDR3. Each record gives: clone size, V gene, D gene, J gene, CDR3 DNA, CDR3 protein. D genes are given only for firm matches. Rows may omit the clone size; those that give it use once, few, many or a size class.

size: -
V: TRBV15
D: TRBD1
J: TRBJ2-5
DNA: TGTGCCACCAGCAGGGACGGACAGGGTGAGACCCAGTACTTC
CDR3: CATSRDGQGETQYF

size: -
V: TRBV5-1
D: TRBD2
J: TRBJ2-5
DNA: TGCGCCAGCAGCCCCCCGAGTACTAGCGGGGTCATTGAAGAGACCCAGTACTTC
CDR3: CASSPPSTSGVIEETQYF

size: -
V: TRBV6-5
D: -
J: TRBJ2-5
DNA: TGTGCCAGCAGTTACACACCGGGACTCGGAGAGACCCAGTACTTC
CDR3: CASSYTPGLGETQYF

size: -
V: TRBV12-3/TRBV12-4
D: TRBD1
J: TRBJ2-7
DNA: TGTGCCAGCAGTCTCTGGACAGGAGGCACCGAGCAGTACTTC
CDR3: CASSLWTGGTEQYF

size: -
V: TRBV6-2/TRBV6-3
D: -
J: TRBJ2-1
DNA: TGTGCCAGCAGTGCCCCGACAAGATACAATGAGCAGTTCTTC
CDR3: CASSAPTRYNEQFF

size: -
V: TRBV9
D: -
J: TRBJ2-1
DNA: TGTGCCAGCAGCGTAGCCTCCTACAATGAGCAGTTCTTC
CDR3: CASSVASYNEQFF

size: -
V: TRBV4-1
D: -
J: TRBJ1-2
DNA: TGCGCCAGCAGCACCCCAGGGGTCTATGGCTACACCTTC
CDR3: CASSTPGVYGYTF

size: -
V: TRBV12-3/TRBV12-4
D: -
J: TRBJ2-1
DNA: TGTGCCAGCAGTCGGGACGGATGGTGGGATGAGCAGTTCTTC
CDR3: CASSRDGWWDEQFF

size: -
V: TRBV13
D: -
J: TRBJ2-2
DNA: TGTGCCAGCAGCTTCGATGGCGGGGAGCTGTTTTTT
CDR3: CASSFDGGELFF

size: -
V: TRBV12-3/TRBV12-4
D: -
J: TRBJ2-2
DNA: TGTGCCAGCAGTTACGAGAACACCGGGGAGCTGTTTTTT
CDR3: CASSYENTGELFF

size: -
V: TRBV12-3/TRBV12-4
D: -
J: TRBJ2-1
DNA: TGTGCCAGCAGACTGACAGTGAACAATGAGCAGTTCTTC
CDR3: CASRLTVNNEQFF

size: -
V: TRBV27
D: -
J: TRBJ2-2
DNA: TGTGCCAGCACCTCAGACTGGGCGTTCGCGAACACCGGGGAGCTGTTTTTT
CDR3: CASTSDWAFANTGELFF

size: -
V: TRBV10-3
D: TRBD1
J: TRBJ1-2
DNA: TGTGCCATCAGTGATGGACAGGGAGGTTACTATGGCTACACCTTC
CDR3: CAISDGQGGYYGYTF

size: -
V: TRBV27
D: TRBD1
J: TRBJ1-2
DNA: TGTGCCAGCAGTTTGACAGGGGATTATAACTATGGCTACACCTTC
CDR3: CASSLTGDYNYGYTF

size: -
V: TRBV10-3
D: -
J: TRBJ2-5
DNA: TGTGCCATCAGCCGACGGGGCTTCGTCGAGGAGACCCAGTACTTC
CDR3: CAISRRGFVEETQYF

size: few
V: TRBV2
D: -
J: TRBJ2-3
DNA: TGTGCCAGCAGTGGGACAGAACTGGCGAGGGGCCCAGATACGCAGTATTTT
CDR3: CASSGTELARGPDTQYF

size: -
V: TRBV7-3
D: -
J: TRBJ2-7
DNA: TGTGCCAGCAGCTTAACGGGCAGGGGGGGAGAGCAGTACTTC
CDR3: CASSLTGRGGEQYF

size: -
V: TRBV4-1
D: -
J: TRBJ1-2
DNA: TGCGCCAGCAGCCAAGTGCCTCCGACCGGCGATGGCTACACCTTC
CDR3: CASSQVPPTGDGYTF

size: -
V: TRBV2
D: -
J: TRBJ1-4
DNA: TGTGCCAGCAGTATTCGGACAGTTGCAACTAATGAAAAACTGTTTTTT
CDR3: CASSIRTVATNEKLFF

size: -
V: TRBV4-1
D: -
J: TRBJ2-1
DNA: TGCGCCAGCAGCCAAGTAGGGGCAGGGGGGTCCTACAATGAGCAGTTCTTC
CDR3: CASSQVGAGGSYNEQFF

size: -
V: TRBV7-9
D: -
J: TRBJ2-3
DNA: TGTGCCAGCAGCTTGGGCACAGATACGCAGTATTTT
CDR3: CASSLGTDTQYF

size: -
V: TRBV9
D: -
J: TRBJ1-1
DNA: TGTGCCAGCAGCGTTTTCGACAGGTTGGAGGCGAACACTGAAGCTTTCTTT
CDR3: CASSVFDRLEANTEAFF

size: few
V: TRBV7-9
D: -
J: TRBJ1-5
DNA: TGTGCCAGCAGTTTGTTGGGTCAGCCCCAGCATTTT
CDR3: CASSLLGQPQHF

size: -
V: TRBV6-5
D: -
J: TRBJ1-1
DNA: TGTGCCAGCAGTTATCAGGTTGGCACTGAAGCTTTCTTT
CDR3: CASSYQVGTEAFF

size: once
V: TRBV19
D: TRBD1
J: TRBJ1-1
DNA: TGTGCCAGTAGACGGGACAGGGGGTCTGAAGCTTTCTTT
CDR3: CASRRDRGSEAFF

size: -
V: TRBV7-8
D: -
J: TRBJ1-1
DNA: TGTGCCAGCAGCTTAGGCTCGGACACTGAAGCTTTCTTT
CDR3: CASSLGSDTEAFF

size: -
V: TRBV6-2/TRBV6-3
D: TRBD1
J: TRBJ2-3
DNA: TGTGCCAGCAGTTTCGTCCCGGGACAGGGAGCAGATACGCAGTATTTT
CDR3: CASSFVPGQGADTQYF

size: -
V: TRBV5-5
D: -
J: TRBJ2-5
DNA: TGTGCCAGCAGCTTGGCTCTGACAGGTCCCGACGGCCGGGAGACCCAGTACTTC
CDR3: CASSLALTGPDGRETQYF

size: -
V: TRBV11-2
D: -
J: TRBJ2-7
DNA: TGTGCCAGCAGCTTGCAGACTAGCTACGAGCAGTACTTC
CDR3: CASSLQTSYEQYF

size: -
V: TRBV15
D: -
J: TRBJ1-5
DNA: TGTGCCACCAGCCGGAGGGGAAGGGCGAGCAATCAGCCCCAGCATTTT
CDR3: CATSRRGRASNQPQHF

size: -
V: TRBV29-1
D: -
J: TRBJ2-2
DNA: TGCAGCGTTGATTCGGGGCAGGTCGGCGGGGAGCTGTTTTTT
CDR3: CSVDSGQVGGELFF

size: -
V: TRBV12-5
D: -
J: TRBJ2-1
DNA: TGTGCTAGTGGCGGGGGAAGCTCCTACAATGAGCAGTTCTTC
CDR3: CASGGGSSYNEQFF

size: -
V: TRBV19
D: -
J: TRBJ1-5
DNA: TGTGCCAGTAGTAGTCCGTGGAGTAATAGCAATCAGCCCCAGCATTTT
CDR3: CASSSPWSNSNQPQHF

size: -
V: TRBV20-1
D: -
J: TRBJ1-1
DNA: TGCAGTGCTAGGTGGGACGAGAACACTGAAGCTTTCTTT
CDR3: CSARWDENTEAFF

size: -
V: TRBV20-1
D: -
J: TRBJ1-5
DNA: TGCAGTGTGCCGGATGGCAATCAGCCCCAGCATTTT
CDR3: CSVPDGNQPQHF

size: -
V: TRBV5-5
D: -
J: TRBJ2-1
DNA: TGTGCCAGCAGCTCGAGCCGGGTAGGCTACAATGAGCAGTTCTTC
CDR3: CASSSSRVGYNEQFF

size: -
V: TRBV15
D: -
J: TRBJ1-6
DNA: TGTGCCGCTGCGGCGAGTACAGGGTGGAACTCACCCCTCCACTTT
CDR3: CAAAASTGWNSPLHF

size: -
V: TRBV13
D: -
J: TRBJ2-5
DNA: TGTGCCAGCAGCTCCTCCCCCCAGTACCAAGAGACCCAGTACTTC
CDR3: CASSSSPQYQETQYF

size: -
V: TRBV24-1
D: -
J: TRBJ2-7
DNA: TGTGCCACCAGTGAGGGGGGCCTTCAAAGGGAGCAGTACTTC
CDR3: CATSEGGLQREQYF

size: -
V: TRBV27
D: -
J: TRBJ2-5
DNA: TGTGCCAGCAGGGGGCACCGGGATCAAGAGACCCAGTACTTC
CDR3: CASRGHRDQETQYF

size: -
V: TRBV28
D: -
J: TRBJ2-5
DNA: TGTGCCAGCAGTTCCCCCCCTACAGGGACCCAAGAGACCCAGTACTTC
CDR3: CASSSPPTGTQETQYF

size: -
V: TRBV5-1
D: -
J: TRBJ2-7
DNA: TGCGCCAGCAGCTTGGATGCCGGACCTAACTACGAGCAGTACTTC
CDR3: CASSLDAGPNYEQYF

size: -
V: TRBV9
D: TRBD2
J: TRBJ2-3
DNA: TGTGCCAGCAGCGCTTTAGCGGGGGGGCCCCCAGATACGCAGTATTTT
CDR3: CASSALAGGPPDTQYF

size: -
V: TRBV24-1
D: -
J: TRBJ2-3
DNA: TGTGCCACCAGTTCAGGGGGGGTCTCTACATCCACAGATACGCAGTATTTT
CDR3: CATSSGGVSTSTDTQYF

size: -
V: TRBV3-1
D: TRBD2
J: TRBJ2-1
DNA: TGTGCCAGCAGAAATAGCGGGGCGGGTAGTTATGAGCAGTTCTTC
CDR3: CASRNSGAGSYEQFF

size: -
V: TRBV2
D: TRBD1
J: TRBJ2-7
DNA: TGTGCCAGCAGTGAAGCGACAGGGGGCTTCGAGCAGTACTTC
CDR3: CASSEATGGFEQYF

size: -
V: TRBV7-9
D: -
J: TRBJ2-5
DNA: TGTGCCAGCAGCCTCACATGGGGCGAAAGGATCGAGACCCAGTACTTC
CDR3: CASSLTWGERIETQYF

size: -
V: TRBV29-1
D: TRBD1
J: TRBJ2-1
DNA: TGCAGCGTTGAAGATCAAAACAGGGGAACTGAGCAGTTCTTC
CDR3: CSVEDQNRGTEQFF

size: -
V: TRBV6-5
D: -
J: TRBJ2-7
DNA: TGTGCCAGCAGTTACGGACTCGAGTATTACGAGCAGTACTTC
CDR3: CASSYGLEYYEQYF